This T cell receptor (beta chain) was recorded in a study of T cell repertoires in cytomegalovirus infection. There are many counts of this clonotype. The antigen is unknown. With 2 bases clipped from V and 14 bases from J, the junction kept 8 bases outside the gene matches. This CDR3 spans 13 amino acids. CDR1 is SEHNR, CDR2 FQNEAQ, per germline (reference sequence). TCRdb independently ran MiXCR on the reads; one entry per CDR3 protein. The sample shows over 250,000 distinct CDR3 sequences, around 20% of them seen only once. The chain uses TRBV7-9 and TRBJ2-1, with 8 nucleotides matching TRBD2. The source of this sequence is a human donor in good health (CMV status not recorded). Some clones in this sample may be carry-over from other donors' samples. The source was cultured PBMCs, collected from culture after CMV antigen stimulation. This CDR3 is CASSLLSSGREFF. In DNA form, the CDR3 reads TGTGCCAGCAGCTTATTGTCCAGCGGGAGAGAGTTCTTC. Looking up the rest from reference TRBV7-9 and TRBJ2-1 gives the full variable domain: DTGVSQNPRHKITKRGQNVTFRCDPISEHNRLYWYRQTLGQGPEFLTYFQNEAQLEKSRLLSDRFSAERPKGSFSTLEIQRTEQGDSAMYLCASSLLSSGREFFGPGTRLTVL.